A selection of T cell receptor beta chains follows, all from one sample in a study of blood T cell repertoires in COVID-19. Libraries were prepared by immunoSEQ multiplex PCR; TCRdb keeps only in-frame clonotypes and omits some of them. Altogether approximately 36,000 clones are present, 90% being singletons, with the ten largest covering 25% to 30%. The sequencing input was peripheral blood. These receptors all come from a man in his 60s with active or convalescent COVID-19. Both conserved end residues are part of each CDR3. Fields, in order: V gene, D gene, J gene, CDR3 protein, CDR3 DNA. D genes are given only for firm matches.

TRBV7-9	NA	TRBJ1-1	CASSLEHIEAFF	TGTGCCAGCAGCTTAGAACACATTGAAGCTTTCTTT
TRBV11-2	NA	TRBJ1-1	CASSSQGGEAFF	TGTGCCAGCAGCTCACAGGGCGGTGAAGCTTTCTTT
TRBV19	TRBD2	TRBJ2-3	CAVGSGRVADTQYF	TGTGCCGTGGGGAGCGGGAGGGTTGCAGATACGCAGTATTTT
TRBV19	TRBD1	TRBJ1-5	CASSRRTGWEQPQHF	TGTGCCAGTAGTCGTAGGACAGGGTGGGAGCAGCCCCAGCATTTT
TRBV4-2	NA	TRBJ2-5	CASSQDVLSLSRQETQYF	TGTGCCAGCAGCCAAGATGTCCTGAGCTTATCGAGGCAAGAGACCCAGTACTTC
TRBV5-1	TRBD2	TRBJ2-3	CASSSKTSGTVTDTQYF	TGCGCCAGCAGCTCCAAGACTAGCGGGACTGTCACAGATACGCAGTATTTT
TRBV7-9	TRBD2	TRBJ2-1	CASSLGSGLAGGLNNEQFF	TGTGCCAGCAGCTTAGGTTCTGGGCTAGCGGGAGGCCTTAACAATGAGCAGTTCTTC
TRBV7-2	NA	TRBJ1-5	CASSLRGQPQHF	TGTGCCAGCAGCTTACGGGGACAGCCCCAGCATTTT
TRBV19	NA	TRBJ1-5	CASSIGRTVSNQPQHF	TGTGCCAGTAGTATAGGGAGGACGGTTAGCAATCAGCCCCAGCATTTT
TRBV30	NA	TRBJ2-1	CAWSHTLIYNEQFF	TGTGCCTGGTCTCATACACTAATCTACAATGAGCAGTTCTTC
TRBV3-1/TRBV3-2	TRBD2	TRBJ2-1	CASKELAGDHNEQFF	TGTGCCAGCAAGGAACTAGCGGGAGATCACAATGAGCAGTTCTTC
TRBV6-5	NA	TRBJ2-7	CASSYQPGTRYEQYF	TGTGCCAGCAGTTACCAGCCAGGGACTCGCTACGAGCAGTACTTC
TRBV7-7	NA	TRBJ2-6	CASSHGLGGSGANVLTF	TGTGCTAGCAGCCACGGACTGGGCGGCTCTGGGGCCAACGTCCTGACTTTC
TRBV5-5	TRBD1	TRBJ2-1	CASSSPYRGSDNEQFF	TGTGCCAGCAGCTCCCCATACAGGGGATCGGACAATGAGCAGTTCTTC
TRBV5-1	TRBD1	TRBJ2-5	CASDTGGRETQYF	TGCGCCAGCGATACAGGGGGAAGGGAGACCCAGTACTTC
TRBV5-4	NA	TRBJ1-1	CASSLGGQSNTEAFF	TGTGCCAGCAGCTTGGGTGGACAATCGAACACTGAAGCTTTCTTT